This TCR beta chain came from a study of blood T cell repertoires in COVID-19. Participants were aged about 18 to 100 years, lived in roughly 25 US areas, and enrolled virtually. Participant-reported clinical history was the basis for cohort assignment. Germline V gene data show CDR1 as MNHEY and CDR2 as SMNVEV (reference sequence). With 3 bases clipped from V and 4 bases from J, the junction kept 8 bases outside the gene matches. This CDR3 comprises 15 residues. Per the study methods: Nucleated cell number was recorded as an estimate derived from reference gene primer amplification. Here immunoSEQ multiplex PCR was the method, and the copy in TCRdb shows in-frame clones only, minus some. That table supplies the V and J calls and clone size; D and trimming were determined from the DNA. The repertoire consists of approximately 190,000 clones, with roughly 84% occurring once and the leading ten covering 3% to 3.5%.

Sequenced: PBMCs or T cells enriched from blood (not recorded which). The V and J genes are TRBV27 and TRBJ2-7; 8 bases fit TRBD1. The source of this sequence is a woman aged 25 to 39 who had been exposed to COVID-19. CDR3 in amino acids: CASSFTPGQVYEQYF. The CDR3, as DNA: TGTGCCAGCAGTTTCACACCGGGACAGGTTTACGAGCAGTACTTC.